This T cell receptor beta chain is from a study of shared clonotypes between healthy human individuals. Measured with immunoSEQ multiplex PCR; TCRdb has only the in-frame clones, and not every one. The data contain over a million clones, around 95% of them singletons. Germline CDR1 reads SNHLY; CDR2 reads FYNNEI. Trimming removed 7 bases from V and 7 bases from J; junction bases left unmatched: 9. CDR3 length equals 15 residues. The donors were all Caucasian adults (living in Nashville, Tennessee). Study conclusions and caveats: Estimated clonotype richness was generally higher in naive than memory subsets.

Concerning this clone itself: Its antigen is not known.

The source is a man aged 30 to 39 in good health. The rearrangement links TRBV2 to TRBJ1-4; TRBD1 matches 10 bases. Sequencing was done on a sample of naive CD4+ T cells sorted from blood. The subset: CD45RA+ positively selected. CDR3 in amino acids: CASTADDRGREKLFF. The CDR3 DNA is TGTGCCAGCACCGCGGATGACAGGGGGCGTGAAAAACTGTTTTTT.